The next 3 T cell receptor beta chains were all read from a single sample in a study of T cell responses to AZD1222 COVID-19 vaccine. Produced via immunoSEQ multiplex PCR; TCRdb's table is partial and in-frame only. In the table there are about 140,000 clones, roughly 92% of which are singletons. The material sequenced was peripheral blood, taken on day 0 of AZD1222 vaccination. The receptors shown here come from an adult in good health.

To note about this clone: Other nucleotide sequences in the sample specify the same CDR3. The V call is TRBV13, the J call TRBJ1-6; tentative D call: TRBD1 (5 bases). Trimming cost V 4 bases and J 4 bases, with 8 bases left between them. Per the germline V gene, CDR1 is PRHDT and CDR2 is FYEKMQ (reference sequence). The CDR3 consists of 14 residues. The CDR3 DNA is TGTGCCAGCAGCTCGAGACAGTATAATTCACCCCTCCACTTT. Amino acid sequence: CASSSRQYNSPLHF.

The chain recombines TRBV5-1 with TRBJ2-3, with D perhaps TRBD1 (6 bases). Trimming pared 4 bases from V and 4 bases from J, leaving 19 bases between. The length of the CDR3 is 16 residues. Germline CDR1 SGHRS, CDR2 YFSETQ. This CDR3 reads CASSPGPRGSPDTQYF. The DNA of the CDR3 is TGCGCCAGCAGCCCTGGACCCAGGGGTAGCCCAGATACGCAGTATTTT.

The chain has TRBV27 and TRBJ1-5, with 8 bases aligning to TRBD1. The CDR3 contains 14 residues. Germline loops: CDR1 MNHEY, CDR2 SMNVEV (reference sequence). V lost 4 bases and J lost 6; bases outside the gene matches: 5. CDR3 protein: CASSWTGRVQPQHF. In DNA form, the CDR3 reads TGTGCCAGCAGTTGGACAGGGAGGGTTCAGCCCCAGCATTTT.